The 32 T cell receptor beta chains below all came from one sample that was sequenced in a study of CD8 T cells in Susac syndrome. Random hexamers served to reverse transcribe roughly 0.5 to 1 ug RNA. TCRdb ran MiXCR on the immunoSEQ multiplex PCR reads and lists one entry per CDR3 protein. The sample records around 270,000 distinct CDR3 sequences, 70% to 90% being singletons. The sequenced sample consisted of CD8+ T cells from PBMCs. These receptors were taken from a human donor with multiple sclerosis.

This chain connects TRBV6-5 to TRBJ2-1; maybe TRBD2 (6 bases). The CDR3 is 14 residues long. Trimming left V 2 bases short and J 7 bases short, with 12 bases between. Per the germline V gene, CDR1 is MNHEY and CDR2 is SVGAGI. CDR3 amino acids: CASSYEGAGNEQFF. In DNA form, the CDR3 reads TGTGCCAGCAGTTACGAGGGAGCGGGTAATGAGCAGTTCTTC.

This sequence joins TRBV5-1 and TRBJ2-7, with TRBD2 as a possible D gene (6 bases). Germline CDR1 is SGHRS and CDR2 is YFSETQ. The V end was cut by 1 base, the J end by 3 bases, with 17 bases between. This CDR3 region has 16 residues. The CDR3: CASSLMPSASYYEQYF. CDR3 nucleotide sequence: TGCGCCAGCAGCTTGATGCCTAGCGCTTCCTACTACGAGCAGTACTTC.

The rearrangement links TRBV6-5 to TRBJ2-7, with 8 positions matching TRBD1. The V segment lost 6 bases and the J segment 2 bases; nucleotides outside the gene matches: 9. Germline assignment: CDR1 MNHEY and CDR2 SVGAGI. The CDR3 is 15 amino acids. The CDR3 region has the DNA TGTGCCAGCAGACCCCCGGGACAGGAAACCTACGAGCAGTACTTC. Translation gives CASRPPGQETYEQYF.

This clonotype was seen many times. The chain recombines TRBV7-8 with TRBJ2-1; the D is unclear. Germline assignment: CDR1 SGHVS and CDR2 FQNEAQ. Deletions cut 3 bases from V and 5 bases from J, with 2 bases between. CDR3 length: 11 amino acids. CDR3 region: CASSLNNEQFF. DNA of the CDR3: TGTGCCAGCAGCTTGAACAATGAGCAGTTCTTC.

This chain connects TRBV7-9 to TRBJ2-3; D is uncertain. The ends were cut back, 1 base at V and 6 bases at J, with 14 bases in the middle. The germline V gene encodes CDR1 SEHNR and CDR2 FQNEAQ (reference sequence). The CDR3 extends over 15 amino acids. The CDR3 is CASSLEPSRADTQYF. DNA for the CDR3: TGTGCCAGCAGCTTAGAACCTTCTCGGGCGGATACGCAGTATTTT.

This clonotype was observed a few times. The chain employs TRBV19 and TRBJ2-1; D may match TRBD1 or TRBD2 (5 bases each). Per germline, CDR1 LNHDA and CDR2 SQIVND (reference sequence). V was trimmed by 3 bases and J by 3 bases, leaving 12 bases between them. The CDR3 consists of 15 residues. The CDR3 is CASSIGGLGYNEQFF. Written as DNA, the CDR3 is TGTGCCAGTAGTATTGGGGGTCTGGGCTACAATGAGCAGTTCTTC.

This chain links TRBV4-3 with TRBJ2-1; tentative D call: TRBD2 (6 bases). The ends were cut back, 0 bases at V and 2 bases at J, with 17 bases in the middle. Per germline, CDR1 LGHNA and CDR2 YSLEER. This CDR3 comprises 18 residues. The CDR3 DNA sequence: TGCGCCAGCAGCCAAGATCACCGGGGTCTAGCGACCTACAATGAGCAGTTCTTC. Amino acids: CASSQDHRGLATYNEQFF.

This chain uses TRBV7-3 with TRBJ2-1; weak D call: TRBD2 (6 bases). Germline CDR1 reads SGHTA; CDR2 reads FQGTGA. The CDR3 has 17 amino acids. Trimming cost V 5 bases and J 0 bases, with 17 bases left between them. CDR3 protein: CASSAMGRPPSYNEQFF. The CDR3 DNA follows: TGTGCCAGCAGCGCCATGGGGAGGCCACCCTCCTACAATGAGCAGTTCTTC.

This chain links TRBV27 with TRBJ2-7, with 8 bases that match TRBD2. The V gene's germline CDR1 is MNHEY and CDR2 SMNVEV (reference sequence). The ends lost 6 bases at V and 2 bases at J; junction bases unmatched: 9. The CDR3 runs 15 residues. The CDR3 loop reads CASSFGTGGPYEQYF. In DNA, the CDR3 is TGTGCCAGCAGCTTTGGCACGGGAGGGCCCTACGAGCAGTACTTC.

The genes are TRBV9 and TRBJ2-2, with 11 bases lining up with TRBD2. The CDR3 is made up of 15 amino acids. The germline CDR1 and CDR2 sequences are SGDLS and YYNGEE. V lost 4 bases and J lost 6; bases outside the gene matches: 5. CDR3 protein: CASSPLSGRAGELFF. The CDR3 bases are TGTGCCAGCAGCCCCCTTAGCGGGAGGGCCGGGGAGCTGTTTTTT.

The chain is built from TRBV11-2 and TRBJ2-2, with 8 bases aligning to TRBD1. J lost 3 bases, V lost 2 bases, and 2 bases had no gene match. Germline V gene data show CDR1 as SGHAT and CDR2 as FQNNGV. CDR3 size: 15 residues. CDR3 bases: TGTGCCAGCAGCTTAAACAGGGGGGACACCGGGGAGCTGTTTTTT. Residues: CASSLNRGDTGELFF.

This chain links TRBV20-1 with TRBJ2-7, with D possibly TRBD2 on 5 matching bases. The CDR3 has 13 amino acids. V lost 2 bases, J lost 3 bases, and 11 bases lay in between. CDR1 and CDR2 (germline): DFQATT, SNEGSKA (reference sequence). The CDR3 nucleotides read TGCAGTGCTAGAAGCGGAGTGGGCTACGAGCAGTACTTC. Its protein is CSARSGVGYEQYF.

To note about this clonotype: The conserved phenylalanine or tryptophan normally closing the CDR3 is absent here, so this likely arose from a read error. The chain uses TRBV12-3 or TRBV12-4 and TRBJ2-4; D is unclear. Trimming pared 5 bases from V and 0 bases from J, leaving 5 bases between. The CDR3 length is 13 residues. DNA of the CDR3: TGTGCCAGCAGTCTACTAGCCAAAAACATTCAGTACCTC. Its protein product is CASSLLAKNIQYL.

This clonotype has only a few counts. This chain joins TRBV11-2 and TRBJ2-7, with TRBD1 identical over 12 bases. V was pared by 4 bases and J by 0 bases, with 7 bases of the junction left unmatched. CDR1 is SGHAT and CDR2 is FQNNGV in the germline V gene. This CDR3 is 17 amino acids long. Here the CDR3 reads CASSSGTGGINSYEQYF. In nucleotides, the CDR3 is TGTGCCAGCAGCTCCGGGACAGGGGGCATAAACTCCTACGAGCAGTACTTC.

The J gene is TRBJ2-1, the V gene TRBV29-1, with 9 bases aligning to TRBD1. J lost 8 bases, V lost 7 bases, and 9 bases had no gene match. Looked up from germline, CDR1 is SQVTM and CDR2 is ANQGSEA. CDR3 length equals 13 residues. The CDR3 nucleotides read TGCAGCGCTCCCGGGACAGGGAGCCATGAGCAGTTCTTC. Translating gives CSAPGTGSHEQFF.

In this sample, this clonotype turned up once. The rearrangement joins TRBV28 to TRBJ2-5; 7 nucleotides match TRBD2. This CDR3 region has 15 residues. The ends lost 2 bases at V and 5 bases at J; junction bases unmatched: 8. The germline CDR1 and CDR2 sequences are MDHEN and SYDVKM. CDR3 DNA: TGTGCCAGCAGTTTAAGGCTAGCGGAGGGGGAGACCCAGTACTTC. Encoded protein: CASSLRLAEGETQYF.

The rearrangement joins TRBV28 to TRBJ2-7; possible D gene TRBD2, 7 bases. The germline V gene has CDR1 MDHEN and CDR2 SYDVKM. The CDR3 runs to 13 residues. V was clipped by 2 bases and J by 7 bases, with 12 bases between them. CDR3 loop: CASSLGGAGEQYF. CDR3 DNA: TGTGCCAGCAGTTTAGGGGGGGCTGGTGAGCAGTACTTC.

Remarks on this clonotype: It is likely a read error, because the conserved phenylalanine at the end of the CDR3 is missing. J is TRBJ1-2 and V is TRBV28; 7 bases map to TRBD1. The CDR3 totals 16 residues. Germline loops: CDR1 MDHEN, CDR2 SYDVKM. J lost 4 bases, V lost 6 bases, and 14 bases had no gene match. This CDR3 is CASSITSGTDLYGYTV. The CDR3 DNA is TGTGCCAGCAGCATAACCTCCGGGACAGACCTCTATGGCTACACCGTC.

In DNA form, the CDR3 reads TGCGCCAGCAGCCAAGATTGGACAGGTGCCGAAAAACTGTTTTTT. Its protein product is CASSQDWTGAEKLFF. This chain connects TRBV4-3 to TRBJ1-4, with TRBD1 matching 7 bases. Germline V lookup: CDR1 LGHNA, CDR2 YSLEER. V gave up 0 bases and J gave up 8 bases; unmatched junction bases: 6. This CDR3 has 15 amino acids.

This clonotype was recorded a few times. The CDR3 DNA sequence: TGTGCCAGCTCCGCTGACGGGACTTTCCACATTCAGTACTTC. Protein: CASSADGTFHIQYF. The chain carries TRBV28 and TRBJ2-4; TRBD2 is a possible D gene (6 bases). Between the trimmed V and J ends, which lost 8 bases and 8 bases, there was a span of 19 bases. The CDR3 is 14 residues long. Germline loops: CDR1 MDHEN, CDR2 SYDVKM.

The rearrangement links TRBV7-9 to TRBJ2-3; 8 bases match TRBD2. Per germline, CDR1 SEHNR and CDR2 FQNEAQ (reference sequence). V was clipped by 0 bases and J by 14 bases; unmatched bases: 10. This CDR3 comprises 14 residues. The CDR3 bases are TGTGCCAGCAGCTTAGCCCCGGGACTAGGAGAGCGGTATTTT. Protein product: CASSLAPGLGERYF.

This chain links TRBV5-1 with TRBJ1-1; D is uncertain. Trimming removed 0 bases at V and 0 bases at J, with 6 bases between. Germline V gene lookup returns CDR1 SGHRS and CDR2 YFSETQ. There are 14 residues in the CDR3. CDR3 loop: CASSLENMNTEAFF. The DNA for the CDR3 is TGCGCCAGCAGCTTGGAGAACATGAACACTGAAGCTTTCTTT.

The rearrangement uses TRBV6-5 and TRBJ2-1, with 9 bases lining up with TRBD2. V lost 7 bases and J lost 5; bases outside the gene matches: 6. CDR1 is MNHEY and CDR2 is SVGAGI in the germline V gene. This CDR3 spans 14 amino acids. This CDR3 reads CASTGGLANNEQFF. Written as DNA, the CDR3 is TGTGCCAGCACGGGAGGACTAGCGAACAATGAGCAGTTCTTC.

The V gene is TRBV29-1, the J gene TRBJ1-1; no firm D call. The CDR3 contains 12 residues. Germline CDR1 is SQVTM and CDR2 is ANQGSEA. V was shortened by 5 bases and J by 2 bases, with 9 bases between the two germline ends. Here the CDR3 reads CSVNWLNTEAFF. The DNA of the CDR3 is TGCAGCGTTAATTGGCTTAACACTGAAGCTTTCTTT.

CDR3 residues: CSVSPGTEQFF. CDR3 bases: TGCAGCGTTTCACCCGGGACAGAGCAGTTCTTC. This rearrangement joins TRBV29-1 to TRBJ2-1; D is possibly TRBD1 (6 bases). Trimming left V 5 bases short and J 10 bases short, with 12 bases between. CDR1 is SQVTM, CDR2 ANQGSEA, per germline. This CDR3 is 11 amino acids long.

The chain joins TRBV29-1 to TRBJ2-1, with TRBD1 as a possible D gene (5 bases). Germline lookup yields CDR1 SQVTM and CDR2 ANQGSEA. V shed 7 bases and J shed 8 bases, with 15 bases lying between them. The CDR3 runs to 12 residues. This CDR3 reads CSGLGVGDEQFF. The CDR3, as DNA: TGCAGCGGTTTAGGGGTAGGGGATGAGCAGTTCTTC.

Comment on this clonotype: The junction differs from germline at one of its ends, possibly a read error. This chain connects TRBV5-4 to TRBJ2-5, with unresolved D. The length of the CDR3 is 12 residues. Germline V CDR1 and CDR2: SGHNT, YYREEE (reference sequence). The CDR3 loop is CASKGQGESQYF. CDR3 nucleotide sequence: TGTGCCAGCAAGGGCCAAGGAGAGTCCCAGTACTTC.

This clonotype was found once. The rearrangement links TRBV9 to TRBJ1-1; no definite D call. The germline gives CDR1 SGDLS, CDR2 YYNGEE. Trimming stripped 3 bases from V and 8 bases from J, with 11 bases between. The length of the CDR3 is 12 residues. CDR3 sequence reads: CASSGFTAEAFF. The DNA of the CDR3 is TGTGCCAGCAGCGGATTCACGGCCGAAGCTTTCTTT.

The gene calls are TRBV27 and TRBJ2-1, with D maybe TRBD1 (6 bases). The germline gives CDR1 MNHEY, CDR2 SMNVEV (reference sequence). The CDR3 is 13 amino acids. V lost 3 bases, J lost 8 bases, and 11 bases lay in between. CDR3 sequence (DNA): TGTGCCAGCAGTTTCAGGGGCCGGTATGAGCAGTTCTTC. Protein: CASSFRGRYEQFF.

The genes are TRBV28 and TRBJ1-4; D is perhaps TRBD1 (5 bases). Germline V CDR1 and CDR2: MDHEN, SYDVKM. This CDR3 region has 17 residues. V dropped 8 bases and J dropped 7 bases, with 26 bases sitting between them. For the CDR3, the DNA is TGTGCCAGCGCCCCCCGGGACTCACTCTTCGGAGGTGAAAAACTGTTTTTT. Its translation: CASAPRDSLFGGEKLFF.

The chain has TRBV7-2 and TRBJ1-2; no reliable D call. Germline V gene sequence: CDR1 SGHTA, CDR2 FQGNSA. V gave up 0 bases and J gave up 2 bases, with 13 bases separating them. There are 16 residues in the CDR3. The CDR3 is CASSLAGPIWNYGYTF. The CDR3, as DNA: TGTGCCAGCAGCTTAGCAGGGCCTATATGGAACTATGGCTACACCTTC.

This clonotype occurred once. CDR3: CASRGWTGEYEQYF. CDR3 sequence (DNA): TGTGCCAGCAGGGGTTGGACAGGGGAGTACGAGCAGTACTTC. V and J are TRBV27 and TRBJ2-7, with TRBD1 matching over 9 bases. CDR3 length equals 14 residues. V dropped 6 bases and J dropped 4; count of bases not matched to a gene: 7. Germline lookup yields CDR1 MNHEY and CDR2 SMNVEV (reference sequence).